This TCR beta chain was recovered during a study of T-cell reconstitution after alpha-beta-depleted transplantation in children. There are many counts of this clonotype. The germline gives CDR1 SGHKS, CDR2 YYEKEE (reference sequence). The CDR3 consists of 14 residues. V was trimmed by 0 bases and J by 5 bases, leaving 11 bases between them. Unique molecular identifiers were incorporated during preparation of the TCRbeta library. TCRdb ran MiXCR on the PCR reads and lists one entry per CDR3 protein. The repertoire includes about 350,000 distinct CDR3 sequences, about 14% of them detected once, and approximately 4.3% sits in the top ten.

Sample: PBMCs, taken from the stem cell graft. The receptor comes from a human donor who donated a stem cell graft to a child with Fanconi anemia. The rearrangement links TRBV5-5 to TRBJ2-5; D remains unclear. DNA of the CDR3: TGTGCCAGCAGCTTGGCCCCCGGTGGGGAGACCCAGTACTTC. It is translated as CASSLAPGGETQYF.